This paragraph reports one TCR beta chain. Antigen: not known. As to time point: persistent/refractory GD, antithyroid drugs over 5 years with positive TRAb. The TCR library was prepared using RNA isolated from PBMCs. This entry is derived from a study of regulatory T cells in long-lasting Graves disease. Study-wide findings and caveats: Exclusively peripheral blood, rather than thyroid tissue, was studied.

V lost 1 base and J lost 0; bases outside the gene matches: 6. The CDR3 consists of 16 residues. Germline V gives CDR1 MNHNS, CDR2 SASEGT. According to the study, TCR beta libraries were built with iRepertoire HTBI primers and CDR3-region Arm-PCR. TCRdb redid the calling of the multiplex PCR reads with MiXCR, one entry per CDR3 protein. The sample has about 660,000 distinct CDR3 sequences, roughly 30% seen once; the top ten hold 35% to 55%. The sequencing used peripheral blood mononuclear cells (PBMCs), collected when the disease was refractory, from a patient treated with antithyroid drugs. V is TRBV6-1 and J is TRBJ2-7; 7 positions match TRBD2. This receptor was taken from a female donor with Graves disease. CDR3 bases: TGTGCCAGCAGTGAAGTGAGGCGGGAGCGCTCCTACGAGCAGTACTTC. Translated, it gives CASSEVRRERSYEQYF.